One sample yielded the 19 T cell receptor beta chains listed below, sequenced in a study of response to subunit inactivated influenza vaccine. TCRdb re-called the RT-PCR reads with MiXCR, one entry per CDR3 protein. The data show hundreds of thousands of distinct CDR3 sequences, less than 8% seen once. The sequencing used PBMCs from blood, collected approximately 25 months after vaccination. The receptors were sampled from a man between 50 and 69 years old who received an inactivated influenza vaccine.

V usage is TRBV7-3 and J usage is TRBJ2-7, with 14 bases matching TRBD2. Germline CDR1 and CDR2: SGHTA and FQGTGA. The CDR3 consists of 15 residues. Trimming removed 5 bases from V and 7 bases from J; junction bases left unmatched: 7. CDR3: CASSTGLAGENEQYF. Written as DNA, the CDR3 is TGTGCCAGCAGCACGGGACTAGCGGGAGAAAATGAGCAGTACTTC.

On this clonotype: This could be a read error, since a much larger clone is one nucleotide away. The chain uses TRBV28 and TRBJ1-2; tentatively, D is TRBD1 (5 bases). The CDR3 is 13 residues long. From germline, CDR1 is MDHEN and CDR2 SYDVKM. Trimming pared 4 bases from V and 4 bases from J, leaving 10 bases between. CDR3 protein: CASSSTVTYGYTF. CDR3 bases: TGTGCCAGCAGTTCGACAGTCACCTATGGCTACACCTTC.

The CDR3 nucleotides are TGCGCCAGCAGCCAGGGACTAGGTGGTGAGCAGTTCTTC. It codes for CASSQGLGGEQFF. V gene TRBV4-3 combines with J gene TRBJ2-1; 8 bases match TRBD2. Germline CDR1 reads LGHNA; CDR2 reads YSLEER. The CDR3 covers 13 residues. With V trimmed by 3 bases and J by 9 bases, 4 bases remained unmatched.

The chain is built from TRBV20-1 and TRBJ2-7, with D perhaps TRBD1 (6 bases). The CDR3 length is 15 residues. Per the germline V gene, CDR1 is DFQATT and CDR2 is SNEGSKA (reference sequence). V was cut by 1 base and J by 3 bases, with 16 bases left in between. The CDR3 nucleotides read TGCAGTGCTAGAGGTTTCGGACAGTCTTACTACGAGCAGTACTTC. It yields the protein CSARGFGQSYYEQYF.

Ten or more counts support this clonotype. The chain links TRBV5-6 to TRBJ1-6; D gene ambiguous. Trimming removed 1 base from V and 8 bases from J, with 7 bases in between. Germline V gene sequence: CDR1 SGHDT, CDR2 YYEEEE. The CDR3 covers 13 residues. In DNA, the CDR3 is TGTGCCAGCAGCTTGTTCTTGGATTCACCCCTCCACTTT. Its translation is CASSLFLDSPLHF.

This sequence joins TRBV30 and TRBJ2-7; TRBD1 matches at 9 bases. This CDR3 contains 15 residues. The V gene's germline CDR1 is GTSNPN and CDR2 SVGIG (reference sequence). Trimming took 5 bases from V and 5 from J; bases not matched to a gene: 13. CDR3 sequence reads: CAWADPGTGTHEQYF. CDR3 sequence (DNA): TGTGCCTGGGCCGATCCCGGGACAGGGACGCACGAGCAGTACTTC.

V usage is TRBV25-1 and J usage is TRBJ1-1; D ambiguous. V lost 5 bases and J lost 1, with 11 bases in between. The germline V gene encodes CDR1 MGHDK and CDR2 SYGVNS. This CDR3 has 14 amino acids. The DNA for the CDR3 is TGTGCCAGCAGTCGCCCGCCGGAGAACACTGAAGCTTTCTTT. It yields the protein CASSRPPENTEAFF.

The V and J genes are TRBV5-1 and TRBJ2-7; possibly TRBD2 for D (5 bases). Trimming removed 1 base from V and 6 bases from J, with 23 bases in between. Germline CDR1 reads SGHRS; CDR2 reads YFSETQ. This CDR3 is 17 amino acids long. CDR3 residues: CASSLTPGLTGMSEQYF. The DNA of the CDR3 is TGCGCCAGCAGCTTGACCCCGGGGTTGACGGGGATGAGCGAGCAGTACTTC.

This rearrangement joins TRBV11-2 to TRBJ1-5, with D unclear. The germline V and J ends were trimmed by 2 bases and 0 bases, with 8 bases remaining between them. The germline CDR1 and CDR2 sequences are SGHAT and FQNNGV. The CDR3 spans 15 residues. CDR3 nucleotides: TGTGCCAGCAGCTTAAACGCTGGTAGCAATCAGCCCCAGCATTTT. Protein sequence: CASSLNAGSNQPQHF.

This clonotype showed up just a few times. J is TRBJ2-7 and V is TRBV20-1; TRBD1 matches at 7 bases. CDR1 is DFQATT, CDR2 SNEGSKA, per germline (reference sequence). The CDR3 is 13 amino acids. V shed 4 bases and J 4 bases; nucleotides not matched to a gene: 7. CDR3 coding DNA: TGCAGTGCTACCGACAGGGTAGGGTACGAGCAGTACTTC. Translating it yields CSATDRVGYEQYF.

This clonotype showed up just a few times. The chain links TRBV7-9 to TRBJ1-1; D call uncertain. Trimming left V 4 bases short and J 6 bases short, with 12 bases between. This CDR3 is built from 13 residues. Germline CDR1 is SEHNR and CDR2 is FQNEAQ (reference sequence). The CDR3 nucleotides are TGTGCCAGCAGCTATCGCCGGCCAGCTGAAGCTTTCTTT. It codes for CASSYRRPAEAFF. Together with reference TRBV7-9 and TRBJ1-1, the CDR3 gives the full variable domain: DTGVSQNPRHKITKRGQNVTFRCDPISEHNRLYWYRQTLGQGPEFLTYFQNEAQLEKSRLLSDRFSAERPKGSFSTLEIQRTEQGDSAMYLCASSYRRPAEAFFGQGTRLTVV.

This clonotype appeared many times. This sequence joins TRBV27 and TRBJ2-7; D gene uncertain. V was clipped by 4 bases and J by 9 bases, with 22 bases between them. Germline values: CDR1 MNHEY, CDR2 SMNVEV (reference sequence). The CDR3 covers 15 residues. CDR3 bases: TGTGCCAGCAGTTCGGTTCCCTTTAGTCCCCTCGGGCAGTACTTC. This gives the protein CASSSVPFSPLGQYF.

The J gene is TRBJ2-1, the V gene TRBV11-2, with D perhaps matching TRBD1 (7 bases). CDR3 length equals 15 residues. CDR1 and CDR2 from the germline V gene are SGHAT and FQNNGV. V lost 3 bases, J lost 4 bases, and 13 bases lay in between. Here the CDR3 reads CASSLRDSKYNEQFF. CDR3 DNA: TGTGCCAGCAGCTTGCGGGACAGCAAATACAATGAGCAGTTCTTC.

V and J are TRBV29-1 and TRBJ2-7; 9 bases are shared with TRBD1. The trim removed 4 bases at V and 6 bases at J, leaving 7 bases unmatched. The CDR3 consists of 13 residues. From germline, CDR1 is SQVTM and CDR2 ANQGSEA. The CDR3 sequence is CSVGRDRVSEQYF. DNA of the CDR3: TGCAGCGTTGGTCGGGACAGGGTTTCCGAGCAGTACTTC.

The V gene is TRBV7-9, the J gene TRBJ2-1, with D possibly being TRBD2 (6 bases). Between the trimmed V and J ends, which lost 1 base and 1 base, there was a span of 11 bases. Germline CDR1 SEHNR, CDR2 FQNEAQ (reference sequence). The CDR3 has 16 residues. CDR3 protein: CASSLVLGRSYNEQFF. CDR3 bases: TGTGCCAGCAGCTTAGTTCTGGGGAGGTCCTACAATGAGCAGTTCTTC.

This clonotype came up a few times. At one of its ends the junction is not consistent with the germline gene, which may arise from a read error. The chain combines TRBV6-1 with TRBJ2-6; D might be TRBD1 (5 bases). Germline V gene lookup returns CDR1 MNHNS and CDR2 SASEGT. This CDR3 region has 16 residues. The CDR3 protein is CASREAGFSGANVLTF. The CDR3 nucleotides are TGTGCCAGCAGAGAAGCAGGGTTCAGTGGGGCCAACGTCCTGACTTTC.

This chain uses TRBV5-5 with TRBJ2-3; D is unclear. The CDR3 is 14 amino acids. Per the germline V gene, CDR1 is SGHKS and CDR2 is YYEKEE (reference sequence). Trimming shortened V by 2 bases and J by 4 bases, and 11 bases separated the two germline ends. For the CDR3, the DNA is TGTGCCAGCAGCTTTTGGTTGGGCGCAGATACGCAGTATTTT. It specifies CASSFWLGADTQYF. The full variable domain, its missing parts supplied by reference TRBV5-5 and TRBJ2-3, is DAGVTQSPTHLIKTRGQQVTLRCSPISGHKSVSWYQQVLGQGPQFIFQYYEKEERGRGNFPDRFSARQFPNYSSELNVNALLLGDSALYLCASSFWLGADTQYFGPGTRLTVL.

Many counts were recorded for this clonotype. The rearrangement uses TRBV27 and TRBJ2-7; no clear D. The V gene lost 6 bases and the J gene lost 3 bases, with 12 bases spanning the gap. Germline CDR1 is MNHEY and CDR2 is SMNVEV (reference sequence). The CDR3 runs to 13 residues. The CDR3 protein is CASRIHPSYEQYF. The CDR3 coding sequence is TGTGCCAGCAGGATTCACCCGAGCTACGAGCAGTACTTC.

This clonotype was picked up many times. The chain links TRBV10-2 to TRBJ2-5, with TRBD1 identical over 9 bases. V shed 0 bases, J shed 5 bases, and the junction held 10 bases outside the gene matches. Looked up from germline, CDR1 is WSHSY and CDR2 is SAAADI. This CDR3 is 17 amino acids long. The CDR3 is CASSESTGTGRQETQYF. Written as DNA, the CDR3 is TGCGCCAGCAGTGAGTCGACAGGGACAGGGCGGCAGGAGACCCAGTACTTC.